Each of the 21 T cell receptor beta chains below was sequenced from the same sample in a study of CXCR3-negative and CXCR3-positive naive CD8 T cells. UMI labels and 5' RACE were used to prepare the TRB cDNA libraries. TCRdb re-called the 5' RACE reads, yielding one record per CDR3 amino acid sequence without DNA. The ten most abundant clones cover about 2.8% of a sample with about 26,000 distinct CDR3 sequences. Material: naive CXCR3- CD8+ T cells from blood. Documented subset: CD45RO-CCR7+CD27+CD95- naive CD8+ T cells lacking CXCR3 (TNR3-). The receptors were gathered from a human donor in good health. Some clones in this sample may be carry-over from other donors' samples.

The chain is built from TRBV11-2 and TRBJ2-1; TCRdb names TRBD2, which stays unverified in the absence of DNA. The CDR3 sequence is 18 residues long. The germline CDR1 and CDR2 sequences are SGHAT and FQNNGV. The CDR3 spells CASSLNSGGAISYNEQFF.

The J gene is TRBJ2-7, the V gene TRBV28; TCRdb picks TRBD1, but there is no DNA to check that call. The CDR3 is 14 amino acids. Germline CDR1 MDHEN, CDR2 SYDVKM. CDR3 loop: CASSLRDNSYEQYF. Full variable domain (outside the CDR3, taken from reference TRBV28 and TRBJ2-7): DVKVTQSSRYLVKRTGEKVFLECVQDMDHENMFWYRQDPGLGLRLIYFSYDVKMKEKGDIPEGYSVSREKKERFSLILESASTNQTSMYLCASSLRDNSYEQYFGPGTRLTVT.

The V and J genes are TRBV5-1 and TRBJ1-1; without DNA, the TCRdb call of TRBD1 cannot be checked. Germline V gene data show CDR1 as SGHRS and CDR2 as YFSETQ. This CDR3 comprises 13 residues. This CDR3 is CASTQGRDTEAFF.

J is TRBJ2-1 and V is TRBV28; TCRdb designates TRBD1, a call that cannot be tested without DNA. This CDR3 has 14 residues. Germline lookup yields CDR1 MDHEN and CDR2 SYDVKM. The CDR3 region is CASGGQGPYNEQFF.

The chain links TRBV4-2 to TRBJ1-2. Germline V gene data show CDR1 as LGHNA and CDR2 as YNFKEQ. This CDR3 is 15 amino acids long. This CDR3 is CASSQETNLNYGYTF.

The V and J genes are TRBV29-1 and TRBJ2-1. Germline V gene lookup returns CDR1 SQVTM and CDR2 ANQGSEA. The CDR3 is 16 amino acids. CDR3 protein: CSVEDQYPPHPDEQFF.

The V and J genes are TRBV19 and TRBJ1-5; with no DNA, the TCRdb D assignment of TRBD1 cannot be verified. CDR3 size: 15 residues. CDR1 LNHDA and CDR2 SQIVND come from the germline V gene (reference sequence). CDR3 region: CASSTDRNGNQPQHF.

The V and J genes are TRBV11-2 and TRBJ1-1. CDR1 and CDR2 from the germline V gene are SGHAT and FQNNGV. The CDR3 sequence is 13 residues long. This chain's CDR3 is CASFGVSSAEAFF. The full variable domain, completed using reference TRBV11-2 and TRBJ1-1, is EAGVAQSPRYKIIEKRQSVAFWCNPISGHATLYWYQQILGQGPKLLIQFQNNGVVDDSQLPKDRFSAERLKGVDSTLKIQPAKLEDSAVYLCASFGVSSAEAFFGQGTRLTVV.

The V gene is TRBV4-2, the J gene TRBJ1-1; the TCRdb D gene call, TRBD1, has no DNA to confirm it. This CDR3 region has 15 residues. Germline V CDR1 and CDR2: LGHNA, YNFKEQ. CDR3 residues: CASSQEGGGFTEAFF.

V is TRBV5-1 and J is TRBJ2-1; as DNA is missing, the TRBD2 call by TCRdb cannot be tested. Germline V gives CDR1 SGHRS, CDR2 YFSETQ. CDR3 length: 15 residues. This chain's CDR3 is CASSLAVLAQNEQFF.

The chain carries TRBV4-1 and TRBJ1-5. Germline V lookup: CDR1 MGHRA, CDR2 YSYEKL. This CDR3 region has 14 residues. CDR3 region: CASSQGWNNQPQHF.

The chain couples TRBV19 to TRBJ1-5; absent DNA, TCRdb's TRBD1 call cannot be checked. The CDR3 is 15 amino acids. Germline CDR1 is LNHDA and CDR2 is SQIVND (reference sequence). CDR3 loop: CASSARTVFNQPQHF.

CDR3: CASSRPFEEGEKLFF. The gene calls are TRBV7-9 and TRBJ1-4; TCRdb lists TRBD1, though no DNA is available to test this call. Germline lookup yields CDR1 SEHNR and CDR2 FQNEAQ (reference sequence). The CDR3 is made up of 15 amino acids.

The chain links TRBV20-1 to TRBJ2-1; TCRdb picks TRBD2, but there is no DNA to check that call. This CDR3 contains 12 residues. Per the germline V gene, CDR1 is DFQATT and CDR2 is SNEGSKA (reference sequence). This CDR3 is CSAREREVEQFF.

The J gene is TRBJ2-3, the V gene TRBV21-1; the TRBD1 assignment by TCRdb is unverifiable without DNA. TRBV21-1 is flagged as a pseudogene. This CDR3 comprises 15 residues. This chain's CDR3 is CASSHGQGSTDTQYF.

The rearrangement links TRBV20-1 to TRBJ1-2. The CDR3 is 11 residues long. Germline values: CDR1 DFQATT, CDR2 SNEGSKA (reference sequence). CDR3: CSARVYYGYTF.

This clonotype counts as medium-sized by frequency. The chain has TRBV28 and TRBJ2-2; TCRdb returns TRBD1, unconfirmable since there is no DNA. The CDR3 is 14 residues long. CDR1 and CDR2 from the germline V gene are MDHEN and SYDVKM. CDR3 region: CASSFRGDTGELFF.

This rearrangement joins TRBV7-3 to TRBJ2-2; TCRdb calls TRBD2, which cannot be checked without DNA. Per the germline V gene, CDR1 is SGHTA and CDR2 is FQGTGA. This CDR3 region has 16 residues. CDR3 sequence: CASSLTLAGNTGELFF.

J is TRBJ2-3 and V is TRBV7-9. This CDR3 is built from 13 residues. The germline V gene encodes CDR1 SEHNR and CDR2 FQNEAQ (reference sequence). This CDR3 is CASRETGVDTQYF.

V gene TRBV12-3 or TRBV12-4 combines with J gene TRBJ2-1; TCRdb's D call of TRBD1 is untestable without DNA. The CDR3 covers 15 residues. CDR3 residues: CASSRPSDSYNEQFF.

V gene TRBV29-1 combines with J gene TRBJ2-3. CDR1 is SQVTM, CDR2 ANQGSEA, per germline. The CDR3 has 12 amino acids. CDR3: CSAQSSEDTQYF.